This T cell receptor (beta chain) was sequenced in a study of blood T cells in healthy people across ages. Study results and caveats: A conclusive naive versus antigen-experienced comparison was prevented by the unsorted PBMCs.

The germline CDR1 and CDR2 sequences are DFQATT and SNEGSKA (reference sequence). The CDR3 contains 12 residues. As concerns this clonotype: Its antigen remains unidentified. A much larger clone differs from this one at a single base, so this may be a read error.

Primed by a sample-barcoded 5' primer and a J-beta primer mix, a second PCR proceeded for roughly 7 to 12 cycles. TCRdb independently ran MiXCR on the 5' RACE reads; one entry per CDR3 protein. Here the sample spans 790,000 or so distinct CDR3 sequences, about half being singletons. Each sample yielded at least 5.5 micrograms of PBMC total RNA. The receptor was derived from an elderly man in good health. The specimen sequenced was blood. The chain links TRBV20-1 to TRBJ2-1; D gene uncertain. In nucleotides, the CDR3 is TGCAGTGCTCTTAAGTTCGACAATGGGCAGTTCTTC. The encoded protein is CSALKFDNGQFF.